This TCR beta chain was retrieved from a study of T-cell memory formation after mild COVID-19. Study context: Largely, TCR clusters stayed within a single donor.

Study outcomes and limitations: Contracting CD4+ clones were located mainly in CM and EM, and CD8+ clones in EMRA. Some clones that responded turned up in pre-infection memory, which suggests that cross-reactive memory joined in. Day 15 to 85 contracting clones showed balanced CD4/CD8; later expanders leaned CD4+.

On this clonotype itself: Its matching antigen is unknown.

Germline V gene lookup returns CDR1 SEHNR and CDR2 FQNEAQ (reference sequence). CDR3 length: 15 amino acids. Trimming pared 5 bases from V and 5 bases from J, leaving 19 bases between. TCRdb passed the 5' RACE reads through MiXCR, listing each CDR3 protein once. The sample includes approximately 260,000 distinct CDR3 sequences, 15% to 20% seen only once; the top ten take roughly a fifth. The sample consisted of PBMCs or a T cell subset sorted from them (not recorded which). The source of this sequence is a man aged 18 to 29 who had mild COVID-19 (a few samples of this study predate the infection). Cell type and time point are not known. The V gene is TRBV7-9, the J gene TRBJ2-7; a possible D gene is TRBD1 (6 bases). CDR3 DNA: TGTGCCAGCAGCCTAATCGGGGACATCTTTCACGAGCAGTACGTC. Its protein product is CASSLIGDIFHEQYV.